This T cell receptor (beta chain) was sequenced during a study of blood T cell repertoires in COVID-19. Across the whole study: Spain, Italy and the United States supplied samples that represented acute and convalescent COVID-19. From T cells, B-cell-depleted T cells, or PBMCs came the material, which was cDNA or gDNA.

The CDR3 sequence is 17 residues long. Trimming removed 3 bases from V and 0 bases from J, with 17 bases in between. Germline V lookup: CDR1 SGHVS, CDR2 FQNEAQ. Under the authors' procedure: For nucleated cells, counts were estimated from reference gene primer amplification. Clones were read by immunoSEQ multiplex PCR, and TCRdb kept only the in-frame ones, dropping some. Clone size and the V and J calls come from that table; the DNA yielded D and trimming. The sample comprises 300,000 or so clones, about 90% of which are singletons, and less than 3.5% rests with the top ten. This clone was seen a few times.

The sample was peripheral blood. The V and J genes are TRBV7-8 and TRBJ1-2; D ambiguous. The sequence was obtained from a woman between 25 and 40 years old with COVID-19, enrolled during active disease. CDR3 coding DNA: TGTGCCAGCAGCTTTGTGGTCAGGCAGTCCTCTAACTATGGCTACACCTTC. Its protein is CASSFVVRQSSNYGYTF.